These 21 T cell receptor beta chains were sequenced from one sample in a study of cytomegalovirus exposure and HLA in healthy donors. Vbeta (60) and Jbeta (13) primers were used in the PCR. The repertoire was sequenced with immunoSEQ multiplex PCR; TCRdb's copy has only in-frame clones and lacks some. The sample has 150,000 or so clones, around 75% seen once. The sequencing sample was made of PBMCs. The receptors here all came from a male donor in good health and CMV-seronegative.

For the CDR3, the DNA is TGTGCCAGCAGCCGCGCTGGACTAGCGGGAGGGGAAGAGACCCAGTACTTC. The encoded protein is CASSRAGLAGGEETQYF. V usage is TRBV5-8 and J usage is TRBJ2-5; the match to TRBD2 covers 15 bases. The germline V gene has CDR1 SGHTS and CDR2 YDEGEE. The CDR3 covers 17 residues. The J segment lost 3 bases and the V segment lost 4 bases, leaving 7 bases of the junction unmatched.

The rearrangement uses TRBV4-1 and TRBJ2-7, with 9 nucleotides matching TRBD2. The CDR3 loop spans 15 amino acids. Germline values: CDR1 MGHRA, CDR2 YSYEKL. The V segment lost 4 bases and the J segment 7 bases; nucleotides outside the gene matches: 11. CDR3: CASSPTGTSTSEQYF. CDR3 in DNA: TGCGCCAGCAGCCCCACCGGGACTAGCACGAGTGAGCAGTACTTC.

The genes are TRBV5-6 and TRBJ2-5, with TRBD2 matching over 8 bases. Germline CDR1 reads SGHDT; CDR2 reads YYEEEE. The trim removed 2 bases at V and 4 bases at J, leaving 10 bases unmatched. CDR3 length: 16 amino acids. CDR3 DNA: TGTGCCAGCAGCTTATCCGCCGGGAGGGCCAGAGAGACCCAGTACTTC. It yields the protein CASSLSAGRARETQYF.

This rearrangement joins TRBV7-9 to TRBJ1-5, with 9 bases that match TRBD1. Losses at the gene ends were 5 bases for V and 1 base for J; bases not matched to a gene: 6. CDR1 SEHNR and CDR2 FQNEAQ come from the germline V gene (reference sequence). The length of the CDR3 is 16 residues. CDR3 in amino acids: CASSPQGAGSNQPQHF. The CDR3 DNA is TGTGCCAGCAGCCCACAGGGGGCAGGGAGCAATCAGCCCCAGCATTTT.

This chain links TRBV2 with TRBJ2-1; TRBD1 agrees at 9 bases. The CDR3 spans 12 residues. The germline V gene has CDR1 SNHLY and CDR2 FYNNEI. V trimming: 9 bases; J trimming: 8 bases; junction bases outside the gene matches: 5. CDR3 sequence (DNA): TGTGCCAGTAGGACAGGGGTTTATGAGCAGTTCTTC. It specifies CASRTGVYEQFF.

The sample holds one count of this clone. The chain employs TRBV19 and TRBJ1-1; D unclear. This CDR3 contains 15 residues. Germline CDR1 and CDR2: LNHDA and SQIVND (reference sequence). V lost 3 bases, J lost 4 bases, and 15 bases lay in between. The CDR3 DNA reads TGTGCCAGTAGTATTGGGTCGGGATGGAGCACTGAAGCTTTCTTT. Protein product: CASSIGSGWSTEAFF.

J is TRBJ2-7 and V is TRBV29-1, with D possibly TRBD1 on 6 matching bases. The germline V gene has CDR1 SQVTM and CDR2 ANQGSEA. V was clipped by 5 bases and J by 2 bases, with 16 bases between them. The CDR3 covers 14 residues. The CDR3, as DNA: TGCAGCGTTCTTGTTATCGGGACACCCTACGAGCAGTACTTC. As protein: CSVLVIGTPYEQYF.

There are a few counts of this clone. The chain carries TRBV27 and TRBJ2-1, with D possibly TRBD2 on 6 matching bases. The germline V and J ends were trimmed by 4 bases and 0 bases, with 13 bases remaining between them. The length of the CDR3 is 16 residues. Germline V lookup: CDR1 MNHEY, CDR2 SMNVEV (reference sequence). The CDR3, as DNA: TGTGCCAGCAGTTCCACCGGGACTCGCTCCTACAATGAGCAGTTCTTC. Translated: CASSSTGTRSYNEQFF.

The chain uses TRBV5-1 and TRBJ2-1; TRBD2 matches at 8 bases. Germline CDR1 reads SGHRS; CDR2 reads YFSETQ. The junction had 5 bases not matched to a gene; V was cut back by 3 bases and J by 0 bases. This CDR3 spans 16 amino acids. The CDR3 loop is CASSSLGGDSYNEQFF. The CDR3 coding sequence is TGCGCCAGCAGCTCTCTCGGGGGGGACTCCTACAATGAGCAGTTCTTC.

The gene calls are TRBV6-5 and TRBJ2-7; TRBD1 aligns across 8 bases. CDR1 and CDR2 from the germline V gene are MNHEY and SVGAGI. The J segment lost 3 bases and the V segment lost 2 bases, leaving 9 bases of the junction unmatched. CDR3 length: 16 amino acids. The CDR3 is CASSYRAGGSGYEQYF. The CDR3 nucleotides are TGTGCCAGCAGTTACAGGGCAGGGGGCTCAGGCTACGAGCAGTACTTC.

This chain links TRBV5-1 with TRBJ2-1; 12 bases align to TRBD2. The CDR3 is 15 amino acids. The germline V gene encodes CDR1 SGHRS and CDR2 YFSETQ. With 4 bases clipped from V and 9 bases from J, the junction kept 8 bases outside the gene matches. For the CDR3, the DNA is TGCGCCAGCAGCCTAGGACTAGCGGGGCGGGGTGAGCAGTTCTTC. It yields the protein CASSLGLAGRGEQFF.

This clone was observed a few times. The germline gene is not matched at one end of the junction; a read error may be the cause. The chain couples TRBV7-7 to TRBJ2-5; TRBD2 matches 14 bases. Germline loops: CDR1 SSHAT, CDR2 FNYEAQ (reference sequence). The CDR3 sequence is 18 residues long. The chain's CDR3 is CASSRTSGGSQYQETQYF. CDR3 in DNA: TGTGCTAGCAGTCGGACTAGCGGGGGGTCCCAGTACCAAGAGACCCAGTACTTC. The full variable domain, rest sourced from reference TRBV7-7 and TRBJ2-5, is GAGVSQSPRYKVTKRGQDVTLRCDPISSHATLYWYQQALGQGPEFLTYFNYEAQPDKSGLPSDRFSAERPEGSISTLTIQRTEQRDSAMYRCASSRTSGGSQYQETQYFGPGTRLLVL.

The CDR3 bases are TGTGCCAGCACCGGGGGACTTAACTACGAGCAGTACTTC. Its protein product is CASTGGLNYEQYF. This chain links TRBV28 with TRBJ2-7; possible D gene TRBD2, 6 bases. This CDR3 is 13 amino acids long. V shed 7 bases and J shed 3 bases, with 13 bases lying between them. Germline V gene data show CDR1 as MDHEN and CDR2 as SYDVKM.

The V call is TRBV6-6, the J call TRBJ1-5; D not resolved. Germline CDR1 reads MNHNY; CDR2 reads SVGAGI (reference sequence). Trimming pared 6 bases from V and 5 bases from J, leaving 11 bases between. The CDR3 extends over 13 amino acids. As DNA, the CDR3 is TGTGCCAGCAGCCCCCCCCCGGATCAGCCCCAGCATTTT. Translation: CASSPPPDQPQHF.

J is TRBJ1-2 and V is TRBV28, with D perhaps TRBD1 (6 bases). This CDR3 comprises 14 residues. V was cut by 6 bases and J by 2 bases, with 13 bases left in between. Germline V gene sequence: CDR1 MDHEN, CDR2 SYDVKM. The CDR3 coding sequence is TGTGCCAGCAGCTCTCAGACAGGCAACTATGGCTACACCTTC. Its translation is CASSSQTGNYGYTF.

Note on this clone: Other DNA sequences in this sample translate to the same CDR3. The CDR3 reads CASSFRGLPYEQYF. DNA for the CDR3: TGTGCCAGCAGTTTTCGGGGACTTCCCTACGAGCAGTACTTC. This chain uses TRBV28 with TRBJ2-7; D possibly corresponds to TRBD2 (6 bases). The CDR3 has 14 amino acids. Trimming pared 3 bases from V and 2 bases from J, leaving 11 bases between. Germline V lookup: CDR1 MDHEN, CDR2 SYDVKM.

The chain has TRBV5-1 and TRBJ1-1; D is unresolved. Germline CDR1 SGHRS, CDR2 YFSETQ. V was trimmed by 0 bases and J by 2 bases, leaving 5 bases between them. This CDR3 contains 13 residues. For the CDR3, the DNA is TGCGCCAGCAGCTTGGACTTCAACACTGAAGCTTTCTTT. This encodes CASSLDFNTEAFF.

The chain joins TRBV2 to TRBJ2-3, with TRBD1 matching over 8 bases. V lost 6 bases, J lost 5 bases, and 4 bases stayed unmatched. The length of the CDR3 is 13 residues. From germline, CDR1 is SNHLY and CDR2 FYNNEI. CDR3 bases: TGTGCCAGCAGCACGGACAGGGAAGATACGCAGTATTTT. It encodes CASSTDREDTQYF.

This clone was counted only a few times. The chain couples TRBV27 to TRBJ1-5; 9 bases fit TRBD1. The CDR3 sequence is 14 residues long. The germline gives CDR1 MNHEY, CDR2 SMNVEV (reference sequence). V trimming: 6 bases; J trimming: 4 bases; junction bases outside the gene matches: 4. CDR3 residues: CASSRDRANQPQHF. DNA for the CDR3: TGTGCCAGCAGCCGGGACAGGGCGAATCAGCCCCAGCATTTT.

This chain links TRBV27 with TRBJ2-7; 7 nucleotides agree with TRBD1. The CDR3 length is 14 residues. Trimming at V came to 5 bases and at J to 2 bases, leaving 6 bases not matched to a gene. Germline CDR1 and CDR2: MNHEY and SMNVEV (reference sequence). The CDR3 bases are TGTGCCAGCAGTCCCTACAGGGGAACCTACGAGCAGTACTTC. Encoded protein: CASSPYRGTYEQYF.

The chain employs TRBV6-5 and TRBJ1-2, with D unresolved. The CDR3 is 14 residues long. Trimming took off 0 bases at V and 6 bases at J, with 11 bases between the two ends. Germline values: CDR1 MNHEY, CDR2 SVGAGI. The CDR3 DNA reads TGTGCCAGCAGTTACTCGTCCGAGGGAAATGGCTACACCTTC. It is translated as CASSYSSEGNGYTF.